This T cell receptor (beta chain) was sequenced in a study of cytotoxic CD8 clonotypes in ibrutinib-treated CLL. The germline V and J ends were trimmed by 5 bases and 5 bases, with 17 bases remaining between them. The CDR3 is 14 amino acids. Per germline, CDR1 SGHTS and CDR2 YDEGEE. Depth targeted 1 in 200,000 to 1 in 1 million T cells, averaging 10x coverage per clonotype. Generated by immunoSEQ multiplex PCR, the TCRdb table keeps only in-frame clones and is missing some. This table holds fewer than 25,000 clones, about 70% found once. The receptor was derived from a human donor with chronic lymphocytic leukemia. V usage is TRBV5-8 and J usage is TRBJ2-7; no reliable D call. The material sequenced was PBMCs, taken after 24 months of ibrutinib treatment. This CDR3 reads CASRYGPVKNEQYF. DNA for the CDR3: TGTGCCAGCAGATACGGGCCCGTAAAGAACGAGCAGTACTTC.